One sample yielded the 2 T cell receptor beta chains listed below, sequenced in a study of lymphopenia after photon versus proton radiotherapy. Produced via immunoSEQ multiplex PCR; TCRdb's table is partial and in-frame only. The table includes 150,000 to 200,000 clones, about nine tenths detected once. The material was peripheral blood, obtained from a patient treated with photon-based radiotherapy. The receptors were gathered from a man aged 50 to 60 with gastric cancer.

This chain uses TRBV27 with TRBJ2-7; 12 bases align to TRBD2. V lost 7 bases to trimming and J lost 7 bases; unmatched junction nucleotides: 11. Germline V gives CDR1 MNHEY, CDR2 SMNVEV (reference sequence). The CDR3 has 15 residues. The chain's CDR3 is CASMGLAGSLREQYF. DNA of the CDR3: TGTGCCAGCATGGGACTAGCGGGTTCCTTACGAGAGCAGTACTTC.

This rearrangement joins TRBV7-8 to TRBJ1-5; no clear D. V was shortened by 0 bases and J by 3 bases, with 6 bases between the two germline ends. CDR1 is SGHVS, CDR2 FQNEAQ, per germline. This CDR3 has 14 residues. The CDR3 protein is CASSLAQFNQPQHF. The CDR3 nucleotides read TGTGCCAGCAGCTTAGCTCAGTTCAATCAGCCCCAGCATTTT.